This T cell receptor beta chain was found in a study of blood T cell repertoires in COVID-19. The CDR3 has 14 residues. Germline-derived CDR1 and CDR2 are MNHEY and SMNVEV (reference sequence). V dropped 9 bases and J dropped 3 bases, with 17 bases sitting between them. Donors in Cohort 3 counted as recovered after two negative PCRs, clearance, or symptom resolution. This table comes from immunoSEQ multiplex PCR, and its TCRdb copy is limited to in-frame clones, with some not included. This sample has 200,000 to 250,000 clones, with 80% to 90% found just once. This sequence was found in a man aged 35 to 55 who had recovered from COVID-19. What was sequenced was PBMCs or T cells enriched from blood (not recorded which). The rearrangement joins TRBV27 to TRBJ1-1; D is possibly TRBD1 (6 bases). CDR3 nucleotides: TGTGCCAGGGAGAAACAGGGAAGCCACACTGAAGCTTTCTTT. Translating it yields CAREKQGSHTEAFF.